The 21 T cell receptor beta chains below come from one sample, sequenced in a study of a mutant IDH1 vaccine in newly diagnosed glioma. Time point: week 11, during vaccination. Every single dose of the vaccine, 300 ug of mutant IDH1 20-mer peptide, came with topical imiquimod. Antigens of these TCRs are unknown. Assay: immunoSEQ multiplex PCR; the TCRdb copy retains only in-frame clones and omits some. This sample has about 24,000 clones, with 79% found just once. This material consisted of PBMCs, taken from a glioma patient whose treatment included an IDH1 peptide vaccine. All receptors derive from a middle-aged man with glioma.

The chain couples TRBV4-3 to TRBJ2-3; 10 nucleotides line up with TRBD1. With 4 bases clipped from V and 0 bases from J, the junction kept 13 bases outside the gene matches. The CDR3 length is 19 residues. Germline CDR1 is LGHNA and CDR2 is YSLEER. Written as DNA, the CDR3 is TGCGCCAGCAGCCCGACTATGGACAGGGGGGCAGGCAGCACAGATACGCAGTATTTT. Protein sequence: CASSPTMDRGAGSTDTQYF.

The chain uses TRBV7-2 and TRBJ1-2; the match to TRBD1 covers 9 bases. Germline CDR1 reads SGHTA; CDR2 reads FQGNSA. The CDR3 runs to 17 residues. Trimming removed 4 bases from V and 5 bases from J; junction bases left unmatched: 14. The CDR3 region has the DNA TGTGCCAGCAGCTCTAGGGGACAGGGAGTAAGCTCTTATGGCTACACCTTC. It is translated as CASSSRGQGVSSYGYTF.

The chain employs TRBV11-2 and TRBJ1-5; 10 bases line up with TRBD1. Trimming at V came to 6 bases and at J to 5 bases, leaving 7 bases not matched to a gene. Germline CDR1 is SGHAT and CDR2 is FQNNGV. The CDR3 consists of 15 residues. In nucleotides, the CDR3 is TGTGCCAGCAGGCCCGGGACAGGGGATTATCAGCCCCAGCATTTT. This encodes CASRPGTGDYQPQHF.

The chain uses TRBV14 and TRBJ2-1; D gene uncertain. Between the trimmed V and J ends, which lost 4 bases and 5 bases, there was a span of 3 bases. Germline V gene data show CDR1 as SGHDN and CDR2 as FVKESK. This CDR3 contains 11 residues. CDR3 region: CASSPDNEQFF. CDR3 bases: TGTGCCAGCAGCCCTGACAATGAGCAGTTCTTC. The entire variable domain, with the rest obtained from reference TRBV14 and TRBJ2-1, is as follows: EAGVTQFPSHSVIEKGQTVTLRCDPISGHDNLYWYRRVMGKEIKFLLHFVKESKQDESGMPNNRFLAERTGGTYSTLKVQPAELEDSGVYFCASSPDNEQFFGPGTRLTVL.

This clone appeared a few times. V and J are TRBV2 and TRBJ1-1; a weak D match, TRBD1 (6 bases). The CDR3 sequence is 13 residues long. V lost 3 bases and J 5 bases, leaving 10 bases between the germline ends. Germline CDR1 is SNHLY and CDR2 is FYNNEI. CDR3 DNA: TGTGCCAGCAGTGAGGAGAGGGGGACTGAAGCTTTCTTT. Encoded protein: CASSEERGTEAFF.

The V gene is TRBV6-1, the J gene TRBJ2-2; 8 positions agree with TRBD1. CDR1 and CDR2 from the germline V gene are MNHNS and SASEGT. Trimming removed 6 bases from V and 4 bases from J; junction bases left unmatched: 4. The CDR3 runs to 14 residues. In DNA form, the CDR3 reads TGTGCCAGCAGGGACAGGGCGGGCACCGGGGAGCTGTTTTTT. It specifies CASRDRAGTGELFF.

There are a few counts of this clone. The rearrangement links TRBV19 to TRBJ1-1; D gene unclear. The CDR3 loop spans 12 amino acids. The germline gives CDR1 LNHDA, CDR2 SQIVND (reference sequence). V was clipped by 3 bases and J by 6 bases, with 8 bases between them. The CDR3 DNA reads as TGTGCCAGTAGTATGCTGGGCGCTGAAGCTTTCTTT. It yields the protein CASSMLGAEAFF. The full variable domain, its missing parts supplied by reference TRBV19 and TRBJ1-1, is DGGITQSPKYLFRKEGQNVTLSCEQNLNHDAMYWYRQDPGQGLRLIYYSQIVNDFQKGDIAEGYSVSREKKESFPLTVTSAQKNPTAFYLCASSMLGAEAFFGQGTRLTVV.

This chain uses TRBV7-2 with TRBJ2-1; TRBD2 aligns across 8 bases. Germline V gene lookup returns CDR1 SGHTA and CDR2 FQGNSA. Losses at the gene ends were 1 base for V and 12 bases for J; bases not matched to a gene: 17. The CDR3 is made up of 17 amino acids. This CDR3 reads CASSLGPLELAAGGQFF. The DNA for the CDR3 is TGTGCCAGCAGCTTAGGGCCCCTTGAACTAGCGGCAGGTGGGCAGTTCTTC.

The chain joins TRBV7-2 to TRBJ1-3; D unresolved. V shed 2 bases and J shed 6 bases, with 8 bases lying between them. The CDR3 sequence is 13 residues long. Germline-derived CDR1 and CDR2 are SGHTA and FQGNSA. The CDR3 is CASSLRRENTIYF. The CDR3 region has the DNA TGTGCCAGCAGCTTACGACGGGAAAACACCATATATTTT.

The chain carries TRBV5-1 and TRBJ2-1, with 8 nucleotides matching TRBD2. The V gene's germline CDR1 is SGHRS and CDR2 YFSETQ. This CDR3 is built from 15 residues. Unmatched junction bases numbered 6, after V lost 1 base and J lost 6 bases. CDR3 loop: CASSLYGTSPNEQFF. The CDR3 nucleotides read TGCGCCAGCAGCTTGTATGGGACTAGTCCCAATGAGCAGTTCTTC.

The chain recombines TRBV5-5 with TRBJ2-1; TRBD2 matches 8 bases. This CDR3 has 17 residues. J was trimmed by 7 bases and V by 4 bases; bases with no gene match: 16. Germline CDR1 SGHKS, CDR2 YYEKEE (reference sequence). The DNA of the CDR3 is TGTGCCAGCAGCGACGCCGGGACTAGTATTATCAGGAATGAGCAGTTCTTC. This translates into CASSDAGTSIIRNEQFF.

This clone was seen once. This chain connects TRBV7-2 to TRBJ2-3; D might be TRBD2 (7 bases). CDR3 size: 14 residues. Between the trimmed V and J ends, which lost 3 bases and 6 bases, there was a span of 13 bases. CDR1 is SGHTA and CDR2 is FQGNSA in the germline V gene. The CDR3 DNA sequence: TGTGCCAGCAGCTTGGGGGGGGGCGAGGATACGCAGTATTTT. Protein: CASSLGGGEDTQYF.

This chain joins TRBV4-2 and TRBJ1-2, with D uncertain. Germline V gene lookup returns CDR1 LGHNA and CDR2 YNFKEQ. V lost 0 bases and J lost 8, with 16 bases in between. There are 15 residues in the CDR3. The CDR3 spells CASSQDPGEVEGYTF. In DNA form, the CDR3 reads TGTGCCAGCAGCCAAGATCCGGGTGAGGTGGAAGGCTACACCTTC.

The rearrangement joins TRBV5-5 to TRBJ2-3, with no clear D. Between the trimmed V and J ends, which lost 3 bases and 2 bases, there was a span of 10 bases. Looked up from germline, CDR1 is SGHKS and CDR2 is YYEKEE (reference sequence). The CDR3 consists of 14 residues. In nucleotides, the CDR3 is TGTGCCAGCAGCTCCCGGGCACCCACAGATACGCAGTATTTT. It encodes CASSSRAPTDTQYF.

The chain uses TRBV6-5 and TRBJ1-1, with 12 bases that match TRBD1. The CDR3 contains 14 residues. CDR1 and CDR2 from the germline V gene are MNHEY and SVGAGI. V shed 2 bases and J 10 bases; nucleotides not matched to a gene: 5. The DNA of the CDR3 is TGTGCCAGCAGTTACGGGGGACAGGGGGCGAGAGCTTTCTTT. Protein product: CASSYGGQGARAFF.

The CDR3 here is CASSPELRGGVDEQFF. The CDR3 DNA is TGCGCCAGCAGCCCCGAGTTGCGGGGGGGCGTGGATGAGCAGTTCTTC. This chain links TRBV5-1 with TRBJ2-1; 9 bases agree with TRBD2. Looked up from germline, CDR1 is SGHRS and CDR2 is YFSETQ. This CDR3 contains 16 residues. With 4 bases clipped from V and 8 bases from J, the junction kept 13 bases outside the gene matches.

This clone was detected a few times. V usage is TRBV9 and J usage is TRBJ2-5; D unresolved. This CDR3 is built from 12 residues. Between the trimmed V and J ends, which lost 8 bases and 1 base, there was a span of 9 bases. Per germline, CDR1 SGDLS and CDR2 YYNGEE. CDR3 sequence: CASGRFQETQYF. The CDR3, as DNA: TGTGCCAGTGGGCGGTTCCAAGAGACCCAGTACTTC.

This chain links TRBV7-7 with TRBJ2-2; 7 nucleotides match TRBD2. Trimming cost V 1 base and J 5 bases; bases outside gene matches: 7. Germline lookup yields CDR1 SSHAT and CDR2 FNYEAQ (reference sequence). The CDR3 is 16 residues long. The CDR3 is CASSLVAGALTGELFF. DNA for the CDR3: TGTGCCAGCAGCTTAGTCGCGGGAGCGTTGACCGGGGAGCTGTTTTTT.

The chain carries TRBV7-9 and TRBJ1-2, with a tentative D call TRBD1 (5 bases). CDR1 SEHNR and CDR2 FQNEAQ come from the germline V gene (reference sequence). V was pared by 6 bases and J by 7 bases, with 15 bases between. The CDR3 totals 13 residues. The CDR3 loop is CASSSFQGGGYTF. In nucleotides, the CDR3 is TGTGCCAGCAGTTCATTTCAGGGTGGTGGCTACACCTTC.

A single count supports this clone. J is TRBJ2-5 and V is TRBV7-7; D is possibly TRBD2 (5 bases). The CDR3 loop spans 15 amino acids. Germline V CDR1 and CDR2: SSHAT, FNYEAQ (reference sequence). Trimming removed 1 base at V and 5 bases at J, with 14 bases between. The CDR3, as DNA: TGTGCCAGCAGCTTAGGTGCCCGGGGTCGCGAGACCCAGTACTTC. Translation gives CASSLGARGRETQYF.

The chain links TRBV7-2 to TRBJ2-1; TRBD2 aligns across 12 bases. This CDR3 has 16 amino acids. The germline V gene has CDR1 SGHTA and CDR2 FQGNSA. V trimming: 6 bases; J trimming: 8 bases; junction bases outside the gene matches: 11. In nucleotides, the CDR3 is TGTGCCAGCAGTCTAGCGGGAGGGCCCTCTTTCTATGAGCAGTTCTTC. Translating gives CASSLAGGPSFYEQFF.